A selection of T cell receptor beta chains follows, all from one sample in a study of blood T cells in healthy people across ages. Using its own MiXCR run on the 5' RACE reads, TCRdb lists one record per CDR3 protein. The table records 800,000 or so distinct CDR3 sequences, approximately 59% of them present only once. The sequencing input was blood. The receptor set was obtained from a man in his thirties or forties in good health. Both conserved end residues are part of each CDR3. D genes are given only for firm matches. For some rows the clone size is stated as once, few or many, or as a class when expanded; others skip it.

j_gene,v_gene,abundance,d_gene,CDR3aa,CDR3nt
TRBJ2-5,TRBV5-8,-,-,CASSPGLNVVQETQYF,TGTGCCAGCAGCCCAGGACTGAACGTGGTCCAAGAGACCCAGTACTTC
TRBJ2-5,TRBV5-5,-,-,CASSKSDPTRETQYF,TGTGCCAGCAGCAAATCCGATCCAACCCGAGAGACCCAGTACTTC
TRBJ1-2,TRBV6-5,few,-,CASSFRGGGYGYTF,TGTGCCAGCAGTTTTAGGGGGGGTGGCTATGGCTACACCTTC
TRBJ2-7,TRBV29-1,once,-,CSVVGHLYNEQYF,TGCAGCGTTGTGGGGCACCTCTACAATGAGCAGTACTTC
TRBJ2-5,TRBV9,-,-,CASSLRLAPSETQYF,TGTGCCAGCAGCCTTAGGCTAGCTCCTTCAGAGACCCAGTACTTC
TRBJ2-7,TRBV7-6,-,TRBD1,CASSPTWDRVYEQYF,TGTGCCAGCAGCCCCACCTGGGACAGGGTCTACGAGCAGTACTTC
TRBJ2-3,TRBV10-3,-,-,CAISGKGLSTDTQYF,TGTGCCATCAGTGGTAAGGGTTTGAGCACAGATACGCAGTATTTT
TRBJ2-1,TRBV7-3,-,-,CASSLTRDNPRNEQFF,TGTGCCAGCAGCTTAACACGGGACAACCCACGCAATGAGCAGTTCTTC
TRBJ2-3,TRBV29-1,-,-,CSVDLGKDTQYF,TGCAGCGTTGATTTGGGGAAAGATACGCAGTATTTT
TRBJ2-1,TRBV6-5,once,TRBD1,CASSSPGTGNNEQFF,TGTGCCAGCAGTTCCCCCGGGACAGGGAACAATGAGCAGTTCTTC
TRBJ2-5,TRBV29-1,few,-,CSVGGMRETQYF,TGCAGCGTTGGAGGGATGCGGGAGACCCAGTACTTC
TRBJ2-5,TRBV3-1,-,TRBD1,CASSRQGQPQETQYF,TGTGCCAGCAGCCGCCAGGGACAGCCCCAAGAGACCCAGTACTTC
TRBJ2-7,TRBV2,-,-,CASSEGQSDFSYEQYF,TGTGCCAGCAGTGAAGGGCAGTCGGATTTCTCCTACGAGCAGTACTTC
TRBJ1-2,TRBV6-2/TRBV6-3,-,TRBD1,CASSHRGHLNYGYTF,TGTGCCAGCAGCCACAGGGGCCACCTTAACTATGGCTACACCTTC
TRBJ2-7,TRBV10-3,few,-,CAIAGFDEQYF,TGTGCCATCGCCGGGTTCGACGAGCAGTACTTC
TRBJ2-3,TRBV15,-,-,CATSRDTGGSTDTQYF,TGTGCCACCAGCAGAGATACTGGGGGGAGCACAGATACGCAGTATTTT
TRBJ2-5,TRBV10-3,-,TRBD2,CAISPLAGARSQETQYF,TGTGCCATCAGTCCGCTAGCGGGGGCCCGGAGTCAGGAGACCCAGTACTTC
TRBJ2-5,TRBV9,-,-,CASSFEERSVAQYF,TGTGCCAGCAGTTTCGAAGAGCGGTCGGTGGCCCAGTACTTC
TRBJ2-5,TRBV7-2,few,-,CASSFNQGNQETQYF,TGTGCCAGCAGCTTCAATCAGGGGAACCAAGAGACCCAGTACTTC
TRBJ1-2,TRBV4-3,few,-,CASSQDFRMNYGYTF,TGCGCCAGCAGCCAAGACTTCCGGATGAACTATGGCTACACCTTC
TRBJ1-2,TRBV6-5,few,TRBD1,CASKRPRQGNGYTF,TGTGCCAGCAAACGCCCCCGACAGGGAAATGGCTACACCTTC
TRBJ2-6,TRBV6-5,once,TRBD2,CASSYLGGDLSGANVLTF,TGTGCCAGCAGTTACCTGGGGGGGGACCTGTCTGGGGCCAACGTCCTGACTTTC
TRBJ2-1,TRBV2,-,-,CASSSPSLLFF,TGTGCCAGCAGCTCCCCTTCCCTACTGTTCTTC
TRBJ2-7,TRBV12-3/TRBV12-4,-,-,CASSETGFTYEQYF,TGTGCCAGCAGTGAGACAGGTTTTACCTACGAGCAGTACTTC
TRBJ1-5,TRBV7-2,few,-,CASSLPLARQPQHF,TGTGCCAGCAGCCTACCCCTCGCACGTCAGCCCCAGCATTTT
TRBJ2-5,TRBV7-9,-,-,CASSLARNREGETQYF,TGTGCCAGCAGCTTAGCGCGGAACAGGGAGGGAGAGACCCAGTACTTC
TRBJ2-7,TRBV5-1,-,-,CASSLGVLSPEQYF,TGCGCCAGCAGCTTGGGGGTCCTTTCCCCCGAGCAGTACTTC
TRBJ2-7,TRBV7-9,-,-,CASSPGEVYEQYF,TGTGCCAGCAGTCCGGGGGAGGTCTACGAGCAGTACTTC
TRBJ2-7,TRBV20-1,once,TRBD1,CSARKSGGIYEQYF,TGCAGTGCTAGAAAGTCAGGGGGAATTTACGAGCAGTACTTC
TRBJ2-4,TRBV10-2,-,-,CASRDSQYIQYF,TGCGCCAGCAGAGACAGTCAGTACATTCAGTACTTC
TRBJ2-1,TRBV20-1,-,-,CSANHRYNEQFF,TGCAGTGCGAACCACAGGTACAATGAGCAGTTCTTC
TRBJ2-3,TRBV28,-,TRBD2,CASSSAGGWTDTQYF,TGTGCCAGCAGTTCCGCGGGGGGGTGGACAGATACGCAGTATTTT
TRBJ1-1,TRBV18,-,TRBD1,CASTTDSGGRTEAFF,TGTGCCAGTACCACCGACTCAGGGGGCAGGACTGAAGCTTTCTTT
TRBJ2-5,TRBV4-2,many,-,CASSQEPGLGETQYF,TGTGCCAGCAGCCAAGAGCCGGGGCTCGGGGAGACCCAGTACTTC
TRBJ2-7,TRBV27,few,TRBD2,CASSGAGSYEQYF,TGTGCCAGTTCGGGAGCGGGGTCCTACGAGCAGTACTTC
TRBJ2-7,TRBV7-2,-,TRBD2,CASSFSVAGASYEQYF,TGTGCCAGCAGCTTCTCCGTAGCGGGGGCCTCGTACGAGCAGTACTTC
TRBJ1-5,TRBV12-3/TRBV12-4,-,-,CASTPGPRGQPQHF,TGTGCCAGCACCCCCGGGCCCAGGGGACAGCCCCAGCATTTT
TRBJ2-1,TRBV6-5,-,-,CASKNRGRLTLDEQFF,TGTGCCAGCAAAAACCGGGGACGTCTTACGTTGGATGAGCAGTTCTTC
TRBJ1-2,TRBV20-1,-,-,CSATGPANYGYTF,TGCAGTGCCACTGGACCAGCTAACTATGGCTACACCTTC
TRBJ2-3,TRBV4-3,few,-,CASSQDSSPTAPNTQYF,TGCGCCAGCAGCCAAGATAGTTCACCGACAGCCCCTAATACGCAGTATTTT
TRBJ2-3,TRBV9,-,-,CASSADRAPRTDTQYF,TGTGCCAGCAGCGCCGATAGGGCCCCAAGAACAGATACGCAGTATTTT
TRBJ2-7,TRBV24-1,-,-,CATSDSDYEQYF,TGTGCCACCAGTGATTCGGACTACGAGCAGTACTTC
TRBJ2-7,TRBV14,-,TRBD2,CASSQKTSLSYEQYF,TGTGCCAGCAGCCAGAAGACTAGCTTGTCCTACGAGCAGTACTTC
TRBJ2-3,TRBV20-1,many,TRBD2,CSATGLVMSDTQYF,TGCAGTGCTACCGGACTAGTTATGAGCGATACGCAGTATTTT